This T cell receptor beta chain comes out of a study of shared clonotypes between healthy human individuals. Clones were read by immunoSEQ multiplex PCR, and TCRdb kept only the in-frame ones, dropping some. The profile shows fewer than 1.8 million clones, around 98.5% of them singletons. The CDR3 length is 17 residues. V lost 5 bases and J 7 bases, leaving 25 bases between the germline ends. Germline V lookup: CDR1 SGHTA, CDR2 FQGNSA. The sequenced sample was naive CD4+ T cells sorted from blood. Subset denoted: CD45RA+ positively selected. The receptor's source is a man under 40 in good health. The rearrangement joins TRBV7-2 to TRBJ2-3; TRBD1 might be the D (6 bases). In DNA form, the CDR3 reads TGTGCCAGCAGCAATTCCGTCGACAGGAAGGAAAGGTATACGCAGTATTTT. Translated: CASSNSVDRKERYTQYF.